This T cell receptor beta chain was sequenced in a study of neurological immune-mediated disorders. This clonotype was picked up many times. In TCRdb, the 5' RACE reads were re-called with MiXCR into one record per CDR3 protein. The sample consists of tens of thousands of distinct CDR3 sequences, 3% to 4.5% of them appearing once. Sequencing was carried out using PBMCs. The clonotype comes from a man aged 60 to 69 with multiple sclerosis.

The CDR3 coding sequence is TGTGCCAGCAGCTCGTCCGGGACAGCACTCTCTGGGGCCAACGTCCTGACTTTC. Translated, it gives CASSSSGTALSGANVLTF. J is TRBJ2-6 and V is TRBV7-9; 7 bases line up with TRBD1. The CDR3 runs to 18 residues. With 4 bases clipped from V and 0 bases from J, the junction kept 9 bases outside the gene matches. Germline V gene data show CDR1 as SEHNR and CDR2 as FQNEAQ (reference sequence).